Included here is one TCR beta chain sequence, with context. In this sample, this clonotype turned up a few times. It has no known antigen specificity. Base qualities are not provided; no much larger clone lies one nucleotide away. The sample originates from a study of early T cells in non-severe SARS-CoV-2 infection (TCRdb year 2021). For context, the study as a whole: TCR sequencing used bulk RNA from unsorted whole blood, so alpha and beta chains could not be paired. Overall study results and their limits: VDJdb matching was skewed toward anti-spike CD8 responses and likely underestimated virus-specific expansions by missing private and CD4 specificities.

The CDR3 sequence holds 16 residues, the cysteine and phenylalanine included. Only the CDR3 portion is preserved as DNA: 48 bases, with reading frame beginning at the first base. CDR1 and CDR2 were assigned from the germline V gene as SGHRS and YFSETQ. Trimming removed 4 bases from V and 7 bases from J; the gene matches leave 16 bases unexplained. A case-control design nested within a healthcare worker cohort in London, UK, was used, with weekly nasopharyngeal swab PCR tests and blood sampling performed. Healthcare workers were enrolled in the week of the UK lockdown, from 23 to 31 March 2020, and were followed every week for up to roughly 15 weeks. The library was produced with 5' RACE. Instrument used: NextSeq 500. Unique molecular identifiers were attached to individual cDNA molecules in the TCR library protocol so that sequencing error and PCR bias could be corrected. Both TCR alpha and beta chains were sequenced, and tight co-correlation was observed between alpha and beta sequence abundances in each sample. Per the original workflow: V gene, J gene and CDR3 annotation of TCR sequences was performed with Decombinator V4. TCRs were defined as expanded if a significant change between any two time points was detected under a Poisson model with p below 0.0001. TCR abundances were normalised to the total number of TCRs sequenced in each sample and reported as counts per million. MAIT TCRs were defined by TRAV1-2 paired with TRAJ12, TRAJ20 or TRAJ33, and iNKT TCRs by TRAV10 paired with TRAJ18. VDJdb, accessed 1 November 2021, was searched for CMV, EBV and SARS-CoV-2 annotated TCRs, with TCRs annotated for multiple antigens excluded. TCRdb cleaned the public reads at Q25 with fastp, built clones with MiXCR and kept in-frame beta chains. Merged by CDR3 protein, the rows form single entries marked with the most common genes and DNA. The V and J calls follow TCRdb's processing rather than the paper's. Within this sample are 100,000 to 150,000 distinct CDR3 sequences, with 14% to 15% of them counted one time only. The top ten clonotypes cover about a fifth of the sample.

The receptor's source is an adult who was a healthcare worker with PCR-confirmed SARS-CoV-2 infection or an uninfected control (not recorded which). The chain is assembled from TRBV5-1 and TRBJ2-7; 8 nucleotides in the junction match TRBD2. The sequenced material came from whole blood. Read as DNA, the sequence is TGCGCCAGCAGCCCCGGGGGGGCAGACCTAGCTGGGGAGCAGTACTTC. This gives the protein CASSPGGADLAGEQYF.